The clone carrying this TCR beta chain appeared once. This sample includes further DNA sequences coding for the same CDR3. The data originate from a study of cytomegalovirus exposure and HLA in healthy donors. V shed 4 bases and J shed 0 bases, with 7 bases lying between them. Germline V gene lookup returns CDR1 SGHAT and CDR2 FQNNGV. This CDR3 has 14 amino acids. The PCR used 60 Vbeta and 13 Jbeta primers. The method was immunoSEQ multiplex PCR; TCRdb's version includes in-frame clones alone and lacks a portion of them. The sample lists 150,000 to 200,000 clones; about 76% were seen once. The TCR was taken from a woman between 45 and 65 years old in good health and CMV-seronegative. The chain links TRBV11-2 to TRBJ2-4; D unresolved. The sequencing input was PBMCs. The CDR3 DNA sequence: TGTGCCAGCAGCTCGCGGCTAGCCAAAAACATTCAGTACTTC. It translates to CASSSRLAKNIQYF. The complete variable domain, with remaining parts taken from reference TRBV11-2 and TRBJ2-4, reads EAGVAQSPRYKIIEKRQSVAFWCNPISGHATLYWYQQILGQGPKLLIQFQNNGVVDDSQLPKDRFSAERLKGVDSTLKIQPAKLEDSAVYLCASSSRLAKNIQYFGAGTRLSVL.